The 22 T cell receptor beta chains below come from one sample, sequenced in a study of cytomegalovirus exposure and HLA in healthy donors. Amplification used 60 Vbeta primers and 13 Jbeta primers. Only in-frame clones appear in the TCRdb table, and some are missing; sequencing was by immunoSEQ multiplex PCR. Of roughly 100,000 clones in the sample, around 71% were seen once. Source material: PBMCs. Receptors were obtained from a boy aged 10-17 years in good health and CMV-seronegative.

The chain carries TRBV4-1 and TRBJ2-1; TRBD2 matches 12 bases. CDR1 is MGHRA, CDR2 YSYEKL, per germline. This CDR3 region has 18 residues. The junction had 5 bases not matched to a gene; V was cut back by 1 base and J by 1 base. As DNA, the CDR3 is TGCGCCAGCAGCCAAGGAGGACTAGCGGGGAGATCCTACAATGAGCAGTTCTTC. Amino acids: CASSQGGLAGRSYNEQFF.

Regarding this clone: An end of the junction differs from the germline gene, which may be a read error. This chain connects TRBV7-9 to TRBJ2-2; D ambiguous. The CDR3 totals 12 residues. Per the germline V gene, CDR1 is SEHNR and CDR2 is FQNEAQ (reference sequence). The CDR3 DNA reads TGTTCCAGCAGCTTATCTTCCGGGGAGCTGTTTTTT. Amino acids: CSSSLSSGELFF.

The J gene is TRBJ1-2, the V gene TRBV6-5; D unclear. Per germline, CDR1 MNHEY and CDR2 SVGAGI. The CDR3 runs 14 residues. Trimming cost V 1 base and J 7 bases, with 13 bases left between them. CDR3 residues: CASSYFPGIGGYTF. The CDR3 DNA sequence: TGTGCCAGCAGTTACTTCCCAGGCATAGGTGGCTACACCTTC.

The rearrangement uses TRBV7-3 and TRBJ1-1, with 9 bases lining up with TRBD1. The CDR3 sequence is 15 residues long. CDR1 is SGHTA, CDR2 FQGTGA, per germline. The trim removed 7 bases at V and 5 bases at J, leaving 11 bases unmatched. This CDR3 reads CASTMAGQGRTEAFF. The CDR3 DNA sequence: TGTGCCAGCACCATGGCGGGACAGGGTAGGACTGAAGCTTTCTTT. Variable domain in full (rest from reference TRBV7-3 and TRBJ1-1): GAGVSQTPSNKVTEKGKYVELRCDPISGHTALYWYRQSLGQGPEFLIYFQGTGAADDSGLPNDRFFAVRPEGSVSTLKIQRTERGDSAVYLCASTMAGQGRTEAFFGQGTRLTVV.

A few counts support this clone. The chain has TRBV18 and TRBJ1-1; D is uncertain. CDR1 is KGHSH and CDR2 is LQKENI in the germline V gene. The CDR3 extends over 15 amino acids. Trimming left V 4 bases short and J 1 base short, with 13 bases between. The CDR3 nucleotides are TGTGCCAGCTCACTGACACTTAGTGAGAACACTGAAGCTTTCTTT. This encodes CASSLTLSENTEAFF. Combining the CDR3 with reference TRBV18 and TRBJ1-1 gives the whole variable domain NAGVMQNPRHLVRRRGQEARLRCSPMKGHSHVYWYRQLPEEGLKFMVYLQKENIIDESGMPKERFSAEFPKEGPSILRIQQVVRGDSAAYFCASSLTLSENTEAFFGQGTRLTVV.

This chain uses TRBV7-7 with TRBJ2-7; D is possibly TRBD1 (6 bases). Trimming stripped 4 bases from V and 8 bases from J, with 24 bases between. Germline V gene sequence: CDR1 SSHAT, CDR2 FNYEAQ (reference sequence). There are 16 residues in the CDR3. The CDR3 here is CASSCRGLSDLRKQYF. CDR3 in DNA: TGTGCCAGCAGCTGCAGGGGTTTGTCGGACCTACGGAAGCAGTACTTC.

The chain uses TRBV10-3 and TRBJ2-3; 9 bases agree with TRBD2. Germline values: CDR1 ENHRY, CDR2 SYGVKD. The CDR3 has 14 amino acids. The V segment lost 6 bases and the J segment 5 bases; nucleotides outside the gene matches: 6. The CDR3 here is CAIRQGLAQDTQYF. In DNA form, the CDR3 reads TGTGCCATCAGACAGGGACTAGCACAAGATACGCAGTATTTT.

This chain uses TRBV4-3 with TRBJ2-7; 8 nucleotides match TRBD1. J gave up 2 bases and V 4 bases, and 4 bases lay outside the gene matches. The CDR3 runs to 14 residues. Germline CDR1 LGHNA, CDR2 YSLEER. The CDR3 region is CASSLRTGPYEQYF. For the CDR3, the DNA is TGCGCCAGCAGCCTGAGGACAGGGCCCTACGAGCAGTACTTC.

V gene TRBV4-3 combines with J gene TRBJ2-3; tentatively, D is TRBD1 (6 bases). Per the germline V gene, CDR1 is LGHNA and CDR2 is YSLEER. This CDR3 has 15 residues. The V end lost 4 bases, the J end lost 4 bases, and 15 bases lay between the germline ends. As DNA, the CDR3 is TGCGCCAGCAGCCGAGACAGGTCGAGGGCAGATACGCAGTATTTT. As protein: CASSRDRSRADTQYF.

The V and J genes are TRBV28 and TRBJ2-1, with 8 bases lining up with TRBD2. The V and J ends lost 1 base and 7 bases, in that order; junction bases with no gene match: 9. From germline, CDR1 is MDHEN and CDR2 SYDVKM. CDR3 length: 16 residues. The CDR3 loop is CASSLLSGGFKNEQFF. CDR3 coding DNA: TGTGCCAGCAGTTTATTGAGCGGGGGCTTTAAAAATGAGCAGTTCTTC.

This clone was observed a few times. J is TRBJ1-5 and V is TRBV6-5; TRBD1 matches 8 bases. In germline, CDR1 is MNHEY, CDR2 SVGAGI. V was pared by 5 bases and J by 3 bases, with 6 bases of the junction left unmatched. This CDR3 comprises 15 residues. As DNA, the CDR3 is TGTGCCAGCAGTAGGACAGGGATCGACAATCAGCCCCAGCATTTT. Translating it yields CASSRTGIDNQPQHF.

The rearrangement links TRBV5-1 to TRBJ2-3, with a weak D call TRBD1 (6 bases). The germline V gene encodes CDR1 SGHRS and CDR2 YFSETQ. Trimming shortened V by 8 bases and J by 1 base, and 17 bases separated the two germline ends. CDR3 length: 15 residues. CDR3 DNA sequence: TGCGCCAGTAGATACAGGGAAACGGGCACAGATACGCAGTATTTT. This sequence encodes CASRYRETGTDTQYF.

This chain uses TRBV30 with TRBJ1-1; D is ambiguous. Germline V lookup: CDR1 GTSNPN, CDR2 SVGIG (reference sequence). Trimming took 2 bases from V and 1 from J, leaving 8 bases between them. The CDR3 is 13 residues long. CDR3 coding DNA: TGTGCCTGGAGTACGAAGAGGAACACTGAAGCTTTCTTT. Its protein product is CAWSTKRNTEAFF.

The CDR3 sequence: CAWSVRLAGGGNEQFF. The CDR3 bases are TGTGCCTGGAGTGTACGACTAGCGGGAGGGGGCAATGAGCAGTTCTTC. The rearrangement links TRBV30 to TRBJ2-1, with TRBD2 identical over 14 bases. The germline CDR1 and CDR2 sequences are GTSNPN and SVGIG (reference sequence). After removal of 0 bases from V and 6 bases from J, the junction contained 4 bases not matched to a gene. This CDR3 is built from 16 residues.

The chain is built from TRBV7-3 and TRBJ1-5, with D possibly matching TRBD1 (6 bases). Germline values: CDR1 SGHTA, CDR2 FQGTGA. CDR3 length: 19 residues. V was shortened by 7 bases and J by 0 bases, with 25 bases between the two germline ends. The CDR3 reads CASNPNPGRGQTSNQPQHF. CDR3 bases: TGTGCCAGCAACCCCAATCCGGGCAGGGGTCAAACTAGCAATCAGCCCCAGCATTTT.

This rearrangement joins TRBV13 to TRBJ1-3; TRBD1 agrees at 8 bases. The germline V gene encodes CDR1 PRHDT and CDR2 FYEKMQ (reference sequence). CDR3 length: 15 amino acids. The V and J ends lost 6 bases and 7 bases, in that order; junction bases with no gene match: 11. CDR3 nucleotide sequence: TGTGCCAGCAGTAAGAGGTCGGGACAGGAGAACACCATATATTTT. The encoded protein is CASSKRSGQENTIYF.

The rearrangement links TRBV4-1 to TRBJ1-2; tentative D call: TRBD1 (5 bases). V shed 4 bases and J shed 3 bases, with 15 bases lying between them. Germline assignment: CDR1 MGHRA and CDR2 YSYEKL. The CDR3 contains 15 residues. CDR3 region: CASSPQRGGDYGYTF. The CDR3 nucleotides read TGCGCCAGCAGCCCCCAGCGCGGGGGGGACTATGGCTACACCTTC.

The V gene is TRBV6-5, the J gene TRBJ1-2; D unresolved. This CDR3 region has 11 residues. Germline assignment: CDR1 MNHEY and CDR2 SVGAGI. V was shortened by 6 bases and J by 7 bases, with 9 bases between the two germline ends. CDR3 bases: TGTGCCAGCAGGGCTTTTGGTGGCTACACCTTC. Amino acid sequence: CASRAFGGYTF.

The chain has TRBV28 and TRBJ1-5; TRBD1 is a possible D gene (5 bases). The CDR3 is made up of 12 amino acids. The ends were cut back, 7 bases at V and 5 bases at J, with 9 bases in the middle. Germline assignment: CDR1 MDHEN and CDR2 SYDVKM. The CDR3 region is CASNTGDQPQHF. CDR3 sequence (DNA): TGTGCCAGCAATACAGGAGATCAGCCCCAGCATTTT.

The chain joins TRBV6-5 to TRBJ2-3; TRBD2 is a possible D gene (5 bases). The CDR3 contains 12 residues. V gave up 6 bases and J gave up 5 bases, with 9 bases separating them. Germline assignment: CDR1 MNHEY and CDR2 SVGAGI. In DNA, the CDR3 is TGTGCCAGCAGCCTAAGCGGAGATACGCAGTATTTT. This gives the protein CASSLSGDTQYF.

This chain uses TRBV27 with TRBJ2-3, with D possibly being TRBD1 (5 bases). V lost 3 bases and J lost 4, with 14 bases in between. Germline assignment: CDR1 MNHEY and CDR2 SMNVEV (reference sequence). There are 15 residues in the CDR3. DNA for the CDR3: TGTGCCAGCAGTTTCGTAGCCCCAGGGTCAGATACGCAGTATTTT. Translation gives CASSFVAPGSDTQYF.

This clone has a handful of counts. The J gene is TRBJ2-1, the V gene TRBV6-4; no firm D call. Trimming stripped 4 bases from V and 5 bases from J, with 9 bases between. There are 13 residues in the CDR3. Germline loops: CDR1 MRHNA, CDR2 SNTAGT. The CDR3 nucleotides read TGTGCCAGCAGTGTGAGTAGCAACAATGAGCAGTTCTTC. Its protein is CASSVSSNNEQFF.